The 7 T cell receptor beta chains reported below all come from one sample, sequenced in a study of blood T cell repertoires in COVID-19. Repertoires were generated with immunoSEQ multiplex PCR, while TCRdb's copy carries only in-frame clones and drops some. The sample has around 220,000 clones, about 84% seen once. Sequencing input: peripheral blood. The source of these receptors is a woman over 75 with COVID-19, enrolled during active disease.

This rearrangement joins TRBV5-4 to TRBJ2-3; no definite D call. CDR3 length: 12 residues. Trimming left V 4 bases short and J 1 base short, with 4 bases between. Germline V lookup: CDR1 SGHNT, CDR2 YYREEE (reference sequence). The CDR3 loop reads CASSRGTDTQYF. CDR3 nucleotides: TGTGCCAGCAGCCGGGGCACAGATACGCAGTATTTT. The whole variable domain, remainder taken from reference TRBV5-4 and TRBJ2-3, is ETGVTQSPTHLIKTRGQQVTLRCSSQSGHNTVSWYQQALGQGPQFIFQYYREEENGRGNFPPRFSGLQFPNYSSELNVNALELDDSALYLCASSRGTDTQYFGPGTRLTVL.

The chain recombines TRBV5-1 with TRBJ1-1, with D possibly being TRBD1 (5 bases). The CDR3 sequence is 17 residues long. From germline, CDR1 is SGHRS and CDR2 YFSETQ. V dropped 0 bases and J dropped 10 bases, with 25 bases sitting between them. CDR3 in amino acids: CASSLGELINSPGGAFF. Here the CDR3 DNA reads TGCGCCAGCAGCTTGGGGGAACTAATAAACAGTCCGGGGGGAGCTTTCTTT.

The CDR3 region is CATKREGPTDTQYF. The CDR3 region has the DNA TGTGCCACGAAGCGGGAGGGTCCGACAGATACGCAGTATTTT. This chain connects TRBV24-1 to TRBJ2-3; 10 positions match TRBD2. J was trimmed by 3 bases and V by 10 bases; bases with no gene match: 6. The CDR3 is 14 amino acids. CDR1 is KGHDR, CDR2 SFDVKD, per germline.

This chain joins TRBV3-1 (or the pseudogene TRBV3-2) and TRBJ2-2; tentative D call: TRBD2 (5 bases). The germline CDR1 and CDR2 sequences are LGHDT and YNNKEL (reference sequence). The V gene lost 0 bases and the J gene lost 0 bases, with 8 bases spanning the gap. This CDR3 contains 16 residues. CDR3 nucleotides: TGTGCCAGCAGCCAAGAGACTATCGCGAACACCGGGGAGCTGTTTTTT. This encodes CASSQETIANTGELFF.

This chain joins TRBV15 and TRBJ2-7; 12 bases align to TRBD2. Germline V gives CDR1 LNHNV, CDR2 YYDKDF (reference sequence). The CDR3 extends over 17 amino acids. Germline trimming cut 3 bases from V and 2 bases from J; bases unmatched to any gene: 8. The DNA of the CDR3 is TGTGCCACCAGCAGGGCCTCAGGACTAGCGGGAACCTACGAGCAGTACTTC. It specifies CATSRASGLAGTYEQYF. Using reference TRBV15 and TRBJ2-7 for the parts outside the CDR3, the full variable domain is DAMVIQNPRYQVTQFGKPVTLSCSQTLNHNVMYWYQQKSSQAPKLLFHYYDKDFNNEADTPDNFQSRRPNTSFCFLDIRSPGLGDTAMYLCATSRASGLAGTYEQYFGPGTRLTVT.

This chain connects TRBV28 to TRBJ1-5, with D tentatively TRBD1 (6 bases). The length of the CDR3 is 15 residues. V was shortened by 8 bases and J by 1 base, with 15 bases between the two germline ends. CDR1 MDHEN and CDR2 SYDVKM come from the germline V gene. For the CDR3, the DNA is TGTGCCAGCGGGGGGGCAGGGATGAGCAATCAGCCCCAGCATTTT. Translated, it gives CASGGAGMSNQPQHF. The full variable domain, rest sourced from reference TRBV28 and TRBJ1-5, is DVKVTQSSRYLVKRTGEKVFLECVQDMDHENMFWYRQDPGLGLRLIYFSYDVKMKEKGDIPEGYSVSREKKERFSLILESASTNQTSMYLCASGGAGMSNQPQHFGDGTRLSIL.

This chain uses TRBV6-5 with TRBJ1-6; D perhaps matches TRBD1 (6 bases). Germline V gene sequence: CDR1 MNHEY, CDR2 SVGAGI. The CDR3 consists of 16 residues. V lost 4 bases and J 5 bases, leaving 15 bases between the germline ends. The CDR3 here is CASSSDSNLHNSPLHF. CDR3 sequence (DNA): TGTGCCAGCAGTTCGGACAGCAACCTGCATAATTCACCCCTCCACTTT.